This is a list of T cell receptor beta chains from one sample in a study of T cell repertoires in cytomegalovirus infection. TCRdb analysed the reads with MiXCR anew, one entry per CDR3 protein. The sample lists some 250,000 distinct CDR3 sequences, approximately 9.1% occurring once. Sequencing was done on a sample of PBMCs. The source is a human donor in good health (CMV status not recorded). Some clones in this sample may be carry-over from other donors' samples. Both conserved end residues are part of each CDR3. A D gene is named only where the DNA matches it firmly. Clone size is not always given. Where it is, it says once, few, many or a class for expanded clones.

clone size	V gene	J gene	D gene	CDR3 protein	CDR3 DNA
NA	TRBV7-9	TRBJ2-7	TRBD2	CASSQSGLAEYEQYF	TGTGCCAGCAGCCAATCGGGACTAGCGGAATACGAGCAGTACTTC
NA	TRBV2	TRBJ2-7	TRBD1	CASRWDRTYEQYF	TGTGCCAGCCGATGGGACAGGACCTACGAGCAGTACTTC
few	TRBV11-3	TRBJ1-2	NA	CASSPLASDYYGYTF	TGTGCCAGCAGCCCGTTGGCGTCCGATTACTATGGCTACACCTTC
many	TRBV24-1	TRBJ2-1	TRBD2	CATSDLGGVQQFF	TGTGCCACCAGTGATTTGGGGGGGGTCCAGCAGTTCTTC
few	TRBV6-1	TRBJ2-1	TRBD2	CASSGQREWYNEQFF	TGTGCCAGCAGTGGCCAGCGGGAGTGGTACAATGAGCAGTTCTTC
NA	TRBV7-9	TRBJ1-2	NA	CASSLVTVRYGYTF	TGTGCCAGCAGCTTAGTGACAGTCCGCTATGGCTACACCTTC
many	TRBV7-2	TRBJ2-7	NA	CASSLYPSEQYF	TGTGCCAGCAGCCTATACCCCAGCGAGCAGTACTTC
many	TRBV12-3/TRBV12-4	TRBJ2-7	NA	CASSFGAGLNEQYF	TGTGCCAGCAGTTTCGGTGCGGGATTAAACGAGCAGTACTTC
many	TRBV7-2	TRBJ2-1	TRBD1	CASSRPGQGLSSYNEQFF	TGTGCCAGCAGCCGGCCGGGACAGGGCCTTTCCTCCTACAATGAGCAGTTCTTC
few	TRBV7-2	TRBJ1-1	NA	CASRESNTEAFF	TGTGCCAGCAGGGAGTCGAACACTGAAGCTTTCTTT
few	TRBV7-9	TRBJ2-2	NA	CASSLVLIDFTGELFF	TGTGCCAGCAGCTTAGTGCTGATAGATTTCACCGGGGAGCTGTTTTTT
few	TRBV20-1	TRBJ2-3	NA	CSARGQGTDTQYF	TGCAGTGCTAGAGGACAGGGCACAGATACGCAGTATTTT
NA	TRBV29-1	TRBJ1-5	TRBD1	CSVTDRENQPQHF	TGCAGCGTCACCGACAGGGAGAATCAGCCCCAGCATTTT
many	TRBV7-8	TRBJ2-7	NA	CASSLSVGGSYEQYF	TGTGCCAGCAGCTTATCTGTAGGGGGATCCTACGAGCAGTACTTC
many	TRBV7-2	TRBJ2-3	NA	CASSLESSTDTQYF	TGTGCCAGCAGCTTAGAGTCCAGTACAGATACGCAGTATTTT
many	TRBV12-3/TRBV12-4	TRBJ1-2	NA	CASNPSGEGAGYTF	TGTGCCAGCAACCCATCCGGCGAGGGTGCGGGCTACACCTTC
NA	TRBV7-2	TRBJ2-7	NA	CASNSGVFDPAEQYF	TGTGCCAGCAACTCCGGGGTATTCGATCCGGCCGAGCAGTACTTC
many	TRBV4-3	TRBJ1-1	NA	CASSRISDSNTEAFF	TGCGCCAGCAGCCGAATTTCCGACAGCAACACTGAAGCTTTCTTT
NA	TRBV29-1	TRBJ1-5	NA	CSVAGALNQPQHF	TGCAGCGTTGCCGGGGCCCTCAATCAGCCCCAGCATTTT
NA	TRBV14	TRBJ2-4	NA	CASSQDHGGKNIQYF	TGTGCCAGCAGCCAAGATCATGGGGGCAAAAACATTCAGTACTTC
many	TRBV7-2	TRBJ1-1	NA	CASSLGQLNTEAFF	TGTGCCAGCAGCTTAGGACAGTTGAACACTGAAGCTTTCTTT
many	TRBV11-2	TRBJ2-7	NA	CASSLDLPARLTGQYF	TGTGCCAGCAGCTTAGATCTCCCCGCTCGGCTGACTGGGCAGTACTTC
many	TRBV7-3	TRBJ1-1	TRBD1	CASSVGQGPNTEAFF	TGTGCCAGCAGCGTCGGACAGGGGCCGAACACTGAAGCTTTCTTT
NA	TRBV28	TRBJ1-5	TRBD1	CASSLTGGRNQPQHF	TGTGCCAGCAGCCTGACAGGGGGCCGCAATCAGCCCCAGCATTTT
many	TRBV6-2/TRBV6-3	TRBJ1-1	TRBD1	CASRGTGDTEAFF	TGTGCCAGCAGGGGGACAGGCGACACTGAAGCTTTCTTT
many	TRBV7-2	TRBJ1-5	TRBD1	CASSRDRGGQPQHF	TGTGCCAGCAGTCGTGACAGGGGCGGGCAGCCCCAGCATTTT
many	TRBV7-6	TRBJ1-2	NA	CASSLGGPTVYTF	TGTGCCAGCAGCTTAGGGGGACCGACAGTATACACCTTC
NA	TRBV20-1	TRBJ1-2	TRBD1	CSVRDSGNYGYTF	TGCAGTGTCCGGGACAGTGGTAACTATGGCTACACCTTC